Detailed here is one T cell receptor beta chain. TCRdb analysed the 5' RACE reads with MiXCR anew, one entry per CDR3 protein. Here the sample spans 40,000 to 60,000 distinct CDR3 sequences, less than 15% being singletons. CDR1 is SGHVS and CDR2 is FQNEAQ in the germline V gene. The CDR3 length is 16 residues. V was pared by 1 base and J by 4 bases, with 13 bases between. These data come from a study of T-cell memory formation after mild COVID-19. This sequence was found in a man younger than 30 who had mild COVID-19 (a few samples of this study predate the infection). Cell type and time point are not known. Material: PBMCs or a T cell subset sorted from them (not recorded which). The rearrangement uses TRBV7-8 and TRBJ2-2; tentatively, D is TRBD2 (6 bases). CDR3 region: CASSLGGGVGTGELFF. Written as DNA, the CDR3 is TGTGCCAGCAGCTTAGGAGGCGGGGTGGGCACCGGGGAGCTGTTTTTT.